Shown below are 29 T cell receptor beta chains from a single sample sequenced in a study of radiotherapy plus CTLA-4 blockade in lung cancer. Generated by immunoSEQ multiplex PCR, the TCRdb table keeps only in-frame clones and is missing some. Of more than 40,000 clones listed, approximately 70% were seen once; the top ten hold 3% to 4%. The sequenced sample was peripheral blood, obtained from a patient treated with radiotherapy plus ipilimumab. These receptors all come from a human donor with non-small cell lung cancer who had a complete response to radiotherapy plus ipilimumab.

This rearrangement joins TRBV30 to TRBJ2-4; TRBD1 agrees at 7 bases. V dropped 2 bases and J dropped 2; count of bases not matched to a gene: 12. The CDR3 loop spans 17 amino acids. Looked up from germline, CDR1 is GTSNPN and CDR2 is SVGIG (reference sequence). The CDR3 nucleotides read TGTGCCTGGAGTCCCTGGGACAGTGTCGCTCCCAAAAACATTCAGTACTTC. Translated: CAWSPWDSVAPKNIQYF.

This clone showed up just once. The rearrangement links TRBV28 to TRBJ2-3; D possibly corresponds to TRBD2 (6 bases). Between the trimmed V and J ends, which lost 8 bases and 3 bases, there was a span of 18 bases. This CDR3 has 15 residues. Germline CDR1 reads MDHEN; CDR2 reads SYDVKM. For the CDR3, the DNA is TGTGCCAGCGATTCAGGGTGGGGAGGAACAGATACGCAGTATTTT. Residues: CASDSGWGGTDTQYF.

This chain uses TRBV7-2 with TRBJ1-5; no reliable D call. Between the trimmed V and J ends, which lost 0 bases and 4 bases, there was a span of 10 bases. This CDR3 spans 15 amino acids. Germline values: CDR1 SGHTA, CDR2 FQGNSA. The CDR3 is CASSLAGRINQPQHF. CDR3 DNA: TGTGCCAGCAGCTTAGCCGGCAGGATAAATCAGCCCCAGCATTTT.

The chain is built from TRBV25-1 and TRBJ1-2; 9 bases match TRBD1. The CDR3 contains 16 residues. Germline assignment: CDR1 MGHDK and CDR2 SYGVNS. The J segment lost 1 base and the V segment lost 6 bases, leaving 9 bases of the junction unmatched. The CDR3 bases are TGTGCCAGCAGCGACCGCTCGGGACAGGGTAACTATGGCTACACCTTC. Its translation is CASSDRSGQGNYGYTF.

This clone was picked up many times. This rearrangement joins TRBV7-8 to TRBJ2-7; tentative D call: TRBD1 (6 bases). Trimming left V 5 bases short and J 4 bases short, with 18 bases between. The V gene's germline CDR1 is SGHVS and CDR2 FQNEAQ. The CDR3 covers 15 residues. CDR3 coding DNA: TGTGCCAGCAGCCGCTATCCAGGGGAAGGGTACGAGCAGTACTTC. Protein product: CASSRYPGEGYEQYF. Complete variable domain (other parts from reference TRBV7-8 and TRBJ2-7): GAGVSQSPRYKVAKRGQDVALRCDPISGHVSLFWYQQALGQGPEFLTYFQNEAQLDKSGLPSDRFFAERPEGSVSTLKIQRTQQEDSAVYLCASSRYPGEGYEQYFGPGTRLTVT.

J is TRBJ1-5 and V is TRBV27; TRBD1 aligns across 7 bases. Germline CDR1 MNHEY, CDR2 SMNVEV (reference sequence). CDR3 length: 18 residues. Trimming removed 6 bases from V and 1 base from J; junction bases left unmatched: 15. CDR3 residues: CASSLFSRQGLSNQPQHF. The CDR3, as DNA: TGTGCCAGCAGCCTCTTCAGTAGACAGGGACTGAGCAATCAGCCCCAGCATTTT.

This clone was counted between two and nine times. The rearrangement uses TRBV30 and TRBJ2-7; the match to TRBD2 covers 8 bases. Unmatched junction bases numbered 8, after V lost 0 bases and J lost 7 bases. The germline gives CDR1 GTSNPN, CDR2 SVGIG (reference sequence). This CDR3 has 14 amino acids. The CDR3 spells CAWSVGAGAGEQYF. The CDR3 nucleotides read TGTGCCTGGAGTGTTGGAGCGGGAGCGGGGGAGCAGTACTTC.

V usage is TRBV27 and J usage is TRBJ2-7, with 9 bases identical to TRBD1. J was trimmed by 1 base and V by 5 bases; bases with no gene match: 6. Per the germline V gene, CDR1 is MNHEY and CDR2 is SMNVEV (reference sequence). This CDR3 has 15 residues. The CDR3 nucleotides are TGTGCCAGCAGTCCGCGGACAGGGGTTTCCTACGAGCAGTACTTC. This sequence encodes CASSPRTGVSYEQYF.

This chain joins TRBV6-1 and TRBJ1-5, with 7 bases identical to TRBD1. V dropped 3 bases and J dropped 1; count of bases not matched to a gene: 6. There are 16 residues in the CDR3. CDR1 is MNHNS, CDR2 SASEGT, per germline. CDR3: CASSDAQGLSNQPQHF. Written as DNA, the CDR3 is TGTGCCAGCAGTGATGCACAGGGGCTCAGCAATCAGCCCCAGCATTTT.

In the case of this clone: Germline is not matched at one junction end, which may reflect a read error. This sequence joins TRBV4-3 and TRBJ1-1; TRBD1 matches at 7 bases. This CDR3 spans 14 amino acids. Per germline, CDR1 LGHNA and CDR2 YSLEER. The CDR3 spells CAGSQDAGGTEAFF. The CDR3 DNA reads TGCGCCGGCAGCCAAGATGCAGGGGGGACTGAAGCTTTCTTT.

This chain joins TRBV5-1 and TRBJ2-1; 11 bases are shared with TRBD2. Germline CDR1 reads SGHRS; CDR2 reads YFSETQ. The V and J ends lost 0 bases and 7 bases, in that order; junction bases with no gene match: 12. The CDR3 is 18 amino acids. The CDR3 spells CASSLEGLLAGGWNEQFF. The CDR3 region has the DNA TGCGCCAGCAGCTTGGAGGGCCTCCTAGCGGGGGGCTGGAATGAGCAGTTCTTC.

J is TRBJ2-5 and V is TRBV10-3; 8 nucleotides align to TRBD2. CDR1 and CDR2 from the germline V gene are ENHRY and SYGVKD. The CDR3 consists of 17 residues. V lost 6 bases, J lost 1 base, and 13 bases stayed unmatched. The chain's CDR3 is CAISRNDGGGPQETQYF. The DNA of the CDR3 is TGTGCCATCAGCCGAAATGACGGGGGGGGCCCCCAAGAGACCCAGTACTTC.

J is TRBJ2-1 and V is TRBV11-2; the match to TRBD2 covers 7 bases. The V segment lost 5 bases and the J segment 8 bases; nucleotides outside the gene matches: 9. This CDR3 has 14 amino acids. CDR1 is SGHAT and CDR2 is FQNNGV in the germline V gene. CDR3 sequence reads: CASSLGGGWYEQFF. Written as DNA, the CDR3 is TGTGCCAGCAGCCTGGGCGGGGGTTGGTATGAGCAGTTCTTC.

In its sample, this clone was seen once. The chain recombines TRBV28 with TRBJ1-2, with D perhaps matching TRBD1 (5 bases). The V gene lost 1 base and the J gene lost 7 bases, with 7 bases spanning the gap. The CDR3 runs to 12 residues. Germline CDR1 and CDR2: MDHEN and SYDVKM. The CDR3 region is CASSLSRAGYTF. The DNA for the CDR3 is TGTGCCAGCAGTTTATCCAGGGCTGGCTACACCTTC.

J is TRBJ1-6 and V is TRBV5-6; D gene unclear. V was cut by 6 bases and J by 10 bases, with 20 bases left in between. The CDR3 length is 15 residues. From germline, CDR1 is SGHDT and CDR2 YYEEEE. CDR3 sequence reads: CASTPLRAAKSPLHF. CDR3 nucleotides: TGTGCCAGCACTCCCCTGCGGGCCGCAAAATCACCCCTCCACTTT.

The chain recombines TRBV28 with TRBJ1-1, with D tentatively TRBD1 (5 bases). V gave up 2 bases and J gave up 1 base, with 5 bases separating them. Germline V gene lookup returns CDR1 MDHEN and CDR2 SYDVKM. The CDR3 totals 13 residues. CDR3 protein: CASSLGANTEAFF. The CDR3 nucleotides read TGTGCCAGCAGTTTAGGGGCGAACACTGAAGCTTTCTTT.

V is TRBV5-1 and J is TRBJ1-1; D is unresolved. The CDR3 consists of 13 residues. Per germline, CDR1 SGHRS and CDR2 YFSETQ. Trimming left V 0 bases short and J 1 base short, with 4 bases between. The CDR3 nucleotides read TGCGCCAGCAGCTTGGGAGGGAACACTGAAGCTTTCTTT. Amino acid sequence: CASSLGGNTEAFF.

This sequence joins TRBV9 and TRBJ1-2, with a tentative D call TRBD1 (5 bases). V lost 4 bases and J 7 bases, leaving 20 bases between the germline ends. Germline V gives CDR1 SGDLS, CDR2 YYNGEE. The CDR3 covers 15 residues. In DNA form, the CDR3 reads TGTGCCAGCAGCATTTGCGGGGGGGGAGGCTGTGGCTACACCTTC. It codes for CASSICGGGGCGYTF.

This clone was picked up one time. The chain joins TRBV6-5 to TRBJ1-5; a possible D gene is TRBD1 (5 bases). Germline V gene sequence: CDR1 MNHEY, CDR2 SVGAGI. Trimming removed 2 bases at V and 2 bases at J, with 13 bases between. The CDR3 is 16 residues long. CDR3 nucleotides: TGTGCCAGCAGTTACGGATACTCGGGGGGCAATCAGCCCCAGCATTTT. This encodes CASSYGYSGGNQPQHF.

CDR3 coding DNA: TGTGCCAGCAGTTACGAGGGCGGCGTCTCTGGAAACACCATATATTTT. Its translation is CASSYEGGVSGNTIYF. The chain employs TRBV6-5 and TRBJ1-3, with unresolved D. The CDR3 contains 16 residues. The germline V and J ends were trimmed by 2 bases and 0 bases, with 11 bases remaining between them. Per the germline V gene, CDR1 is MNHEY and CDR2 is SVGAGI.

Of note for this clone: At one end the junction does not follow the germline gene, possibly because of a read error. This chain links TRBV6-4 with TRBJ2-5; 7 nucleotides match TRBD2. Germline loops: CDR1 MRHNA, CDR2 SNTAGT. CDR3 length equals 14 residues. The CDR3 DNA follows: TGTGCCAGCAGCGACTGGACTAGTGAAGAGACCCAGTACTTC. Translation gives CASSDWTSEETQYF.

This chain connects TRBV19 to TRBJ2-5; 7 bases map to TRBD2. Judging by the DNA end, TRBJ2-7 fits better; the J call may be wrong. The germline V gene encodes CDR1 LNHDA and CDR2 SQIVND (reference sequence). The CDR3 has 12 residues. For the CDR3, the DNA is TGTGCCAGCCGGGGAGGGGCCTACGAGCAGTACTTC. Its translation: CASRGGAYEQYF.

This sequence joins TRBV4-1 and TRBJ2-2; D possibly corresponds to TRBD1 (5 bases). V lost 0 bases and J lost 8, with 16 bases in between. Germline CDR1 MGHRA, CDR2 YSYEKL. This CDR3 has 16 amino acids. For the CDR3, the DNA is TGCGCCAGCAGCCAAGACGGGCAGGGCTTCTGGGGGGAGCTGTTTTTT. This codes for CASSQDGQGFWGELFF.

This clone was detected once. The genes are TRBV11-2 and TRBJ2-3; 8 nucleotides agree with TRBD2. Germline CDR1 SGHAT, CDR2 FQNNGV. The CDR3 covers 15 residues. The V segment lost 5 bases and the J segment 10 bases; nucleotides outside the gene matches: 14. CDR3 sequence reads: CASSTGTSSVTSQYF. The CDR3, as DNA: TGTGCCAGCAGCACCGGGACTAGTTCTGTCACTTCGCAGTATTTT.

The chain's CDR3 is CASSQTGGLRELFF. In nucleotides, the CDR3 is TGCGCCAGCAGCCAAACGGGGGGGCTCAGGGAGCTGTTTTTT. This chain joins TRBV4-3 and TRBJ2-2; 8 nucleotides match TRBD2. In germline, CDR1 is LGHNA, CDR2 YSLEER. V lost 2 bases, J lost 9 bases, and 5 bases stayed unmatched. This CDR3 is built from 14 residues.

This chain links TRBV5-1 with TRBJ2-7, with D possibly matching TRBD2 (6 bases). The length of the CDR3 is 16 residues. Germline lookup yields CDR1 SGHRS and CDR2 YFSETQ. Trimming took off 5 bases at V and 2 bases at J, with 20 bases between the two ends. In DNA form, the CDR3 reads TGCGCCAGCAGGGGACCTGGAGGGCAGTATACCTACGAGCAGTACTTC. Amino acids: CASRGPGGQYTYEQYF.

The chain carries TRBV7-6 and TRBJ1-5; tentatively, D is TRBD1 (5 bases). This CDR3 is 17 amino acids long. CDR1 is SGHVS, CDR2 FNYEAQ, per germline. Between the trimmed V and J ends, which lost 5 bases and 3 bases, there was a span of 20 bases. Here the CDR3 reads CASSPNPGAAYNQPQHF. The CDR3 DNA sequence: TGTGCCAGCAGCCCCAACCCTGGGGCGGCATACAATCAGCCCCAGCATTTT. The full variable domain, completed using reference TRBV7-6 and TRBJ1-5, is GAGVSQSPRYKVTKRGQDVALRCDPISGHVSLYWYRQALGQGPEFLTYFNYEAQQDKSGLPNDRFSAERPEGSISTLTIQRTEQRDSAMYRCASSPNPGAAYNQPQHFGDGTRLSIL.

The chain couples TRBV27 to TRBJ2-1; D is perhaps TRBD1 (6 bases). V lost 3 bases to trimming and J lost 5 bases, with 8 bases between them. Germline CDR1 MNHEY, CDR2 SMNVEV (reference sequence). The CDR3 consists of 13 residues. CDR3 loop: CASSFRDNNEQFF. CDR3 DNA: TGTGCCAGCAGTTTCCGGGACAACAATGAGCAGTTCTTC.

The chain links TRBV6-6 to TRBJ1-1; D is ambiguous. This CDR3 comprises 14 residues. The V end lost 5 bases, the J end lost 8 bases, and 18 bases lay between the germline ends. Germline V gene data show CDR1 as MNHNY and CDR2 as SVGAGI (reference sequence). The CDR3 DNA reads TGTGCCAGCAGTATACGGACGGGAGGAGTAGAAGCTTTCTTT. This codes for CASSIRTGGVEAFF.